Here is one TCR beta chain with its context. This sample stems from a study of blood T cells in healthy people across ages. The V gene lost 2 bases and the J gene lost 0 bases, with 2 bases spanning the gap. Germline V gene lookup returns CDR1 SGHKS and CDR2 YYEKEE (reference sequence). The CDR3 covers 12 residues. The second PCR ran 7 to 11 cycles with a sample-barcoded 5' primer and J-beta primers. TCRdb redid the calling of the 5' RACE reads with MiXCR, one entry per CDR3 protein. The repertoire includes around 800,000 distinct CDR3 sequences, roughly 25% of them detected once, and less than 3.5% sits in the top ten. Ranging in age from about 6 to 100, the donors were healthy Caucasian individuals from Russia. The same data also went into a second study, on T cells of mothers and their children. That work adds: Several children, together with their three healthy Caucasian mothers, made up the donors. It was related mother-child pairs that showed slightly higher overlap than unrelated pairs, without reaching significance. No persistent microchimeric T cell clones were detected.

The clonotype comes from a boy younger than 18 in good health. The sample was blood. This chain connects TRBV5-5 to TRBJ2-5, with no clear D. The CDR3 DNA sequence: TGTGCCAGCAGCTTTTACCAAGAGACCCAGTACTTC. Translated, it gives CASSFYQETQYF.